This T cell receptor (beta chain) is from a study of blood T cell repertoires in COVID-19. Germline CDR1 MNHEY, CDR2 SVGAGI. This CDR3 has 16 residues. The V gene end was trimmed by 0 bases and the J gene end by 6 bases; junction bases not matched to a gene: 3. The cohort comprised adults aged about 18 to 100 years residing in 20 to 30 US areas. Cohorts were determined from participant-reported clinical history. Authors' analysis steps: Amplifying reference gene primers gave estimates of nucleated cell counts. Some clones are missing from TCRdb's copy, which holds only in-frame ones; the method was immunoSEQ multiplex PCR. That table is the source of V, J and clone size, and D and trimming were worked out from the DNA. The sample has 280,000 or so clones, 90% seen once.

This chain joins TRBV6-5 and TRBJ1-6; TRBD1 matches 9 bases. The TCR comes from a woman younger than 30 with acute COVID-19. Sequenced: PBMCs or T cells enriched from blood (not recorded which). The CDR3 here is CASSYSRDRANSPLHF. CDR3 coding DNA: TGTGCCAGCAGTTACTCCAGGGACAGGGCTAATTCACCCCTCCACTTT.